Presented here are 5 T cell receptor beta chains from one specimen sequenced in a study of identical twins. MiXCR, applied by TCRdb to the 5' RACE reads, yields one record per CDR3 protein. Counted here are about 470,000 distinct CDR3 sequences, approximately 24% occurring once; the ten biggest clones make up 2.9%. These data were likewise used in another study, on T cells expressing NK-cell markers.

Sequencing input: CD4+ T cells sorted from blood. These receptors came from a woman younger than 35 in good health.

The CDR3 region is CASRASYSNQPQHF. The CDR3 nucleotides read TGTGCCAGCAGGGCTAGCTATAGCAATCAGCCCCAGCATTTT. This rearrangement joins TRBV12-3 or TRBV12-4 to TRBJ1-5; D is unclear. The CDR3 sequence is 14 residues long. Trimming took off 6 bases at V and 0 bases at J, with 9 bases between the two ends.

Turning to this clonotype: Its ends do not fully match the called genes, so a read error is possible. The V call is TRBV5-6, the J call TRBJ2-2, with 8 positions matching TRBD1. Germline V gives CDR1 SGHDT, CDR2 YYEEEE. The CDR3 is 16 residues long. This CDR3 is CASSLYRTGNTGQLFF. DNA for the CDR3: TGTGCCAGCAGCTTGTATCGGACAGGGAACACCGGGCAGCTGTTTTTT.

For this clonotype: One end of the junction fails to match germline, which may point to a read error. V usage is TRBV27 and J usage is TRBJ2-7; the D is unclear. This CDR3 is 13 amino acids long. Per the germline V gene, CDR1 is MNHEY and CDR2 is SMNVEV (reference sequence). The CDR3 sequence: CVSSFSGLYEQYF. CDR3 DNA sequence: TGTGTCAGCAGTTTTAGTGGTCTCTACGAGCAGTACTTC.

The chain recombines TRBV5-1 with TRBJ2-7; 8 bases map to TRBD1. The CDR3 is 14 residues long. V gave up 4 bases and J gave up 4 bases; unmatched junction bases: 7. Germline assignment: CDR1 SGHRS and CDR2 YFSETQ. CDR3: CASSPGGQGYEQYF. DNA for the CDR3: TGCGCCAGCAGCCCCGGAGGACAGGGTTACGAGCAGTACTTC.

The chain links TRBV7-3 to TRBJ1-1; D is possibly TRBD1 (6 bases). Between the trimmed V and J ends, which lost 1 base and 4 bases, there was a span of 16 bases. Germline lookup yields CDR1 SGHTA and CDR2 FQGTGA. This CDR3 is built from 16 residues. CDR3 residues: CASSLMSGARGTEAFF. The CDR3 DNA sequence: TGTGCCAGCAGCTTAATGTCAGGGGCTAGGGGCACTGAAGCTTTCTTT.